One sample yielded the 2 T cell receptor beta chains listed below, sequenced in a study of identical twins. Via MiXCR, TCRdb re-called the 5' RACE reads, giving one row per CDR3 protein. The table shows about 280,000 distinct CDR3 sequences, with around 8.8% occurring only once. These sequences were also reported in another study, on yellow fever vaccine responses in identical twins.

The sequenced sample consisted of memory (CD45RO+) T cells sorted from blood. The receptors originated from a woman younger than 35 in good health.

The table lists this clonotype with many counts. The chain carries TRBV5-5 and TRBJ2-7; D possibly corresponds to TRBD2 (6 bases). CDR1 and CDR2 (germline): SGHKS, YYEKEE (reference sequence). V lost 4 bases to trimming and J lost 4 bases, with 15 bases between them. The CDR3 sequence is 14 residues long. The CDR3 DNA reads TGTGCCAGCAGCCCCAACGGGAGATTTTACGAGCAGTACTTC. Its protein is CASSPNGRFYEQYF.

The chain employs TRBV4-1 and TRBJ2-3, with TRBD2 identical over 12 bases. The V gene's germline CDR1 is MGHRA and CDR2 YSYEKL. Losses at the gene ends were 4 bases for V and 4 bases for J; bases not matched to a gene: 12. The CDR3 loop spans 18 amino acids. CDR3 residues: CASSLVNLAGGRPDTQYF. The CDR3 DNA reads TGCGCCAGCAGCCTCGTAAACCTAGCGGGGGGGCGGCCAGATACGCAGTATTTT.